One T cell receptor beta chain is described in this entry. The antigen is unknown. The data derive from a study of T cell responses to AZD1222 COVID-19 vaccine. Findings of the study overall: Nearly half of the spike-specific TCRs reportedly recognize variant regions that carry no mutations. Spike-specific TCRs gained breadth and depth after people received two AZD1222 doses.

Only in-frame clones appear in the TCRdb table, and some are missing; sequencing was by immunoSEQ multiplex PCR. In the table there are 150,000 to 200,000 clones, approximately 86% of which are singletons. Sequencing was performed on peripheral blood, taken on day 0 of AZD1222 vaccination. The origin of this receptor is an adult in good health.

In DNA form, the CDR3 reads TGTGCCAGCTCAGATGGGGACATTAATGAAAAACTGTTTTTT. This encodes CASSDGDINEKLFF. The gene calls are TRBV18 and TRBJ1-4; possible D gene TRBD1, 6 bases. The V and J ends lost 5 bases and 4 bases respectively, with 11 bases between them. Germline CDR1 reads KGHSH; CDR2 reads LQKENI. There are 14 residues in the CDR3.